This T cell receptor beta chain was identified in a study of molecular identifiers for immune sequencing clone quantification. Study results and limitations: Clones above 20 RNA copies contained over 98% of effector molecules but under 1% of naive ones. Reports indicate spiked Jurkat TCR RNA from one cell could be found among about a million naive cells.

Deletions cut 7 bases from V and 2 bases from J, with 12 bases between. Germline CDR1 is SQVTM and CDR2 is ANQGSEA. This CDR3 contains 12 residues. This clonotype was counted many times. Its antigen is undetermined. MiXCR was run by TCRdb on the PCR reads, yielding one entry per CDR3 protein. The repertoire holds nearly 650,000 distinct CDR3 sequences, 25% seen once, with about 0.81% in the top ten. This chain joins TRBV29-1 and TRBJ2-7; D may be TRBD2 (5 bases). The sequence came from a human donor in good health. Some libraries in this study had Jurkat cell RNA spiked in. Sequencing was done on a sample of naive CD8+ T cells from blood, with Jurkat cell RNA spiked in. Documented subset: FACS-sorted CD8+CD4-CCR7+CD45RA+ naive T cells. The CDR3 region has the DNA TGCAGCGCCATCGGGGAAGCCTACGAGCAGTACTTC. Amino acids: CSAIGEAYEQYF.